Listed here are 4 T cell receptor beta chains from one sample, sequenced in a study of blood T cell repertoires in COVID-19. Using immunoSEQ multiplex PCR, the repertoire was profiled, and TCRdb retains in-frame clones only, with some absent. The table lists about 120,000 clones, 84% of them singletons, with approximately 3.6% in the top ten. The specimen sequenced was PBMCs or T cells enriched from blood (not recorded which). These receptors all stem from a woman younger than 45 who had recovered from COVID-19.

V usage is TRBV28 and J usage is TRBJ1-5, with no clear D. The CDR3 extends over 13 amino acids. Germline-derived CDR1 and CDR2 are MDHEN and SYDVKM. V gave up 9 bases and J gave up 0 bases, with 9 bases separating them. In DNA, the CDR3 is TGTGCCAGTTGGAGTTATAGCAATCAGCCCCAGCATTTT. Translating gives CASWSYSNQPQHF.

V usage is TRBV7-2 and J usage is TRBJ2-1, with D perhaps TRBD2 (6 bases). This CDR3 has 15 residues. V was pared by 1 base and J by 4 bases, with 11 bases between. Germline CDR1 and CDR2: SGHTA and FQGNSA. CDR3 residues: CASSLVGGAYNEQFF. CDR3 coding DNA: TGTGCCAGCAGCTTAGTGGGCGGGGCTTACAATGAGCAGTTCTTC. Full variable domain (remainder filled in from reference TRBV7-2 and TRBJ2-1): GAGVSQSPSNKVTEKGKDVELRCDPISGHTALYWYRQSLGQGLEFLIYFQGNSAPDKSGLPSDRFSAERTGGSVSTLTIQRTQQEDSAVYLCASSLVGGAYNEQFFGPGTRLTVL.

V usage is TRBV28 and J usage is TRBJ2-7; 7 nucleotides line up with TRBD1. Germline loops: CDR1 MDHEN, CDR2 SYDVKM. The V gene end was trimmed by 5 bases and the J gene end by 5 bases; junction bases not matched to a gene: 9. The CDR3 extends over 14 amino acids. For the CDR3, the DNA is TGTGCCAGCAGTAACACCGGGACAGTTGACGAGCAGTACTTC. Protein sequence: CASSNTGTVDEQYF.

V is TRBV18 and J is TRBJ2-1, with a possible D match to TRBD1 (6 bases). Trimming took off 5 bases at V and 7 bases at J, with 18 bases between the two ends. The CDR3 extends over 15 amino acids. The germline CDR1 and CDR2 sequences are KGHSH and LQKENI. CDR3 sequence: CASSSTGFPRNEQFF. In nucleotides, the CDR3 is TGTGCCAGCTCATCCACAGGGTTTCCACGGAATGAGCAGTTCTTC.